The rows below give T cell receptor beta chains drawn from one sample of a study of blood T cell repertoires in COVID-19. Some clones are missing from TCRdb's copy, which holds only in-frame ones; the method was immunoSEQ multiplex PCR. The sample holds around 260,000 clones; 91% are singletons and the top ten take around 2.2%. The sequencing sample was made of peripheral blood. The receptors shown here come from a woman aged 25 to 39 with COVID-19, enrolled during active disease. CDR3s include the opening cysteine and the closing phenylalanine or tryptophan. Each record gives: CDR3 protein, CDR3 DNA, CDR3 length, J gene, V gene, clone size, D gene. D genes are given only for firm matches. Clone size appears in some rows only: once, few, many, or a class for an expanded clone.

CDR3: CASSYSTGTSGYEQYF
DNA: TGTGCCAGCAGTTACTCCACCGGGACTAGCGGGTACGAGCAGTACTTC
length: 16
J: TRBJ2-7
V: TRBV6-5
size: -
D: TRBD2

CDR3: CASSQVGGAGNEQFF
DNA: TGTGCCAGCAGCCAAGTAGGGGGCGCGGGGAATGAGCAGTTCTTC
length: 15
J: TRBJ2-1
V: TRBV4-2
size: -
D: -

CDR3: CSVGTGANYGYTF
DNA: TGCAGCGTTGGGACAGGAGCTAACTATGGCTACACCTTC
length: 13
J: TRBJ1-2
V: TRBV29-1
size: -
D: TRBD1

CDR3: CASSKFIERFLRARDEQFF
DNA: TGTGCCAGCAGCAAATTTATCGAAAGGTTTTTGAGGGCTAGGGATGAGCAGTTCTTC
length: 19
J: TRBJ2-1
V: TRBV21-1
size: -
D: -

CDR3: CASSGQVHEKLFF
DNA: TGTGCCAGCAGTGGACAGGTGCATGAAAAACTGTTTTTT
length: 13
J: TRBJ1-4
V: TRBV2
size: -
D: -

CDR3: CASSTRGSGNYNEQFF
DNA: TGTGCCAGCAGCACCCGGGGGAGCGGTAACTACAATGAGCAGTTCTTC
length: 16
J: TRBJ2-1
V: TRBV9
size: -
D: -

CDR3: CAWSVQGSGTEAFF
DNA: TGTGCCTGGAGTGTACAGGGGAGTGGCACTGAAGCTTTCTTT
length: 14
J: TRBJ1-1
V: TRBV30
size: -
D: TRBD1

CDR3: CASSYYEAGELFF
DNA: TGTGCCAGCAGTTACTACGAGGCCGGGGAGCTGTTTTTT
length: 13
J: TRBJ2-2
V: TRBV6-5
size: -
D: -

CDR3: CASSFGQHNSPLHF
DNA: TGTGCCAGCAGTTTCGGACAGCATAATTCACCCCTCCACTTT
length: 14
J: TRBJ1-6
V: TRBV27
size: -
D: -

CDR3: CASSEIGQETQYF
DNA: TGTGCCAGCAGTGAAATCGGTCAAGAGACCCAGTACTTC
length: 13
J: TRBJ2-5
V: TRBV6-1
size: -
D: -

CDR3: CASSLVTASGDNEQFF
DNA: TGTGCCAGCAGCTTGGTAACGGCTAGCGGGGACAATGAGCAGTTCTTC
length: 16
J: TRBJ2-1
V: TRBV5-4
size: -
D: TRBD2

CDR3: CASSESSQGAKNIQYF
DNA: TGCGCCAGCAGTGAGTCGAGCCAGGGGGCCAAAAACATTCAGTACTTC
length: 16
J: TRBJ2-4
V: TRBV10-2
size: -
D: -

CDR3: CASSYLTGVYEQYF
DNA: TGTGCCAGCAGCTATCTGACAGGGGTCTACGAGCAGTACTTC
length: 14
J: TRBJ2-7
V: TRBV11-2
size: -
D: TRBD1

CDR3: CASSFLREVRSYNEQFF
DNA: TGTGCCAGCAGTTTTTTGCGGGAGGTACGATCCTACAATGAGCAGTTCTTC
length: 17
J: TRBJ2-1
V: TRBV28
size: -
D: TRBD2

CDR3: CASSQPYGQVRGFF
DNA: TGTGCCAGCAGCCAACCCTACGGACAGGTTCGCGGGTTCTTC
length: 14
J: TRBJ2-1
V: TRBV6-2/TRBV6-3
size: -
D: TRBD1

CDR3: CASSSRVRGTEAFF
DNA: TGTGCCAGCAGCTCCCGAGTTCGGGGCACTGAAGCTTTCTTT
length: 14
J: TRBJ1-1
V: TRBV5-4
size: -
D: -

CDR3: CASSQRGVTEAFF
DNA: TGTGCCAGTAGTCAGCGGGGGGTCACTGAAGCTTTCTTT
length: 13
J: TRBJ1-1
V: TRBV19
size: -
D: -

CDR3: CASSRPSLAGYNEQFF
DNA: TGTGCCAGCAGCCGACCTTCACTAGCGGGGTACAATGAGCAGTTCTTC
length: 16
J: TRBJ2-1
V: TRBV7-6
size: -
D: TRBD2

CDR3: CASSLGGQPTNEKLFF
DNA: TGTGCCAGCAGCTTGGGAGGACAGCCAACTAATGAAAAACTGTTTTTT
length: 16
J: TRBJ1-4
V: TRBV5-5
size: -
D: -

CDR3: CASSQALAGVEELFF
DNA: TGTGCCAGCAGCCAAGCACTAGCGGGAGTCGAGGAGCTGTTTTTT
length: 15
J: TRBJ2-2
V: TRBV14
size: -
D: TRBD2

CDR3: CASRGQGAGSYEQYF
DNA: TGTGCCAGTAGAGGTCAGGGGGCCGGCTCCTACGAGCAGTACTTC
length: 15
J: TRBJ2-7
V: TRBV19
size: once
D: TRBD1

CDR3: CASRGTVGVEAFF
DNA: TGTGCCAGCAGGGGAACCGTGGGAGTTGAAGCTTTCTTT
length: 13
J: TRBJ1-1
V: TRBV5-6
size: -
D: -

CDR3: CASMGQQGTEAFF
DNA: TGTGCCAGTATGGGACAGCAAGGCACTGAAGCTTTCTTT
length: 13
J: TRBJ1-1
V: TRBV19
size: -
D: TRBD1

CDR3: CASSLSGGPINEQFF
DNA: TGTGCCAGCAGCTTATCGGGAGGGCCCATCAATGAGCAGTTCTTC
length: 15
J: TRBJ2-1
V: TRBV11-2
size: -
D: TRBD2

CDR3: CASTLLGLYNEQFF
DNA: TGTGCCAGCACCCTCCTGGGGCTCTACAATGAGCAGTTCTTC
length: 14
J: TRBJ2-1
V: TRBV7-9
size: -
D: -

CDR3: CASSLAGTDTEAFF
DNA: TGCGCCAGCAGCTTAGCAGGGACAGACACTGAAGCTTTCTTT
length: 14
J: TRBJ1-1
V: TRBV5-1
size: -
D: TRBD1

CDR3: CASSSGINNEQFF
DNA: TGTGCCAGCAGCTCCGGGATTAACAATGAGCAGTTCTTC
length: 13
J: TRBJ2-1
V: TRBV27
size: -
D: -

CDR3: CASSEAEGTGGYEQYF
DNA: TGTGCCAGCAGTGAAGCAGAAGGGACAGGGGGCTACGAGCAGTACTTC
length: 16
J: TRBJ2-7
V: TRBV6-1
size: -
D: TRBD1

CDR3: CASSKGTGLDTIYF
DNA: TGCGCCAGCAGCAAAGGGACAGGGTTAGACACCATATATTTT
length: 14
J: TRBJ1-3
V: TRBV5-1
size: -
D: TRBD1

CDR3: CASSMGGGVGGQYF
DNA: TGTGCCAGTAGTATGGGAGGGGGGGTAGGAGGTCAGTACTTC
length: 14
J: TRBJ2-4
V: TRBV19
size: once
D: -